The sequence of this T cell receptor (beta chain) was determined in a study of PD-L1 blockade in urothelial cancer (dated by TCRdb to about 2017). Describing the broader study: All patients started therapy around 2014 and received atezolizumab 1,200 mg intravenously every 3 weeks. Whole exome sequencing and RNA sequencing of pretreatment tumors were performed alongside TCR sequencing in the same patients. Pretreatment tumor samples, along with matched peripheral blood collected serially before and after atezolizumab treatment, underwent TCR sequencing. The study was an exploratory multi-omic analysis of somatic, immune and clinical correlates of response to PD-L1 blockade with atezolizumab in urothelial cancer. Patients had an ECOG performance status of 0 or 1 and had received between 0 and 3 prior chemotherapy regimens. Blood samples yielded a median of around 150,000 T cells and some 80,000 unique TCRs, with median clonality 0.080. Pretreatment blood TCR-seq was available for nearly 30 patients, at least one posttreatment blood collection was obtained for some 25 patients, and tumor TCR-seq was available for some 25 patients. Durable clinical benefit was achieved by nine patients and was not achieved by 20 patients. Blood samples were analyzed at two time points: 3 weeks after treatment start (second dose) and 6 weeks after treatment start. About 90% of the 29 patients were males with bladder-origin urothelial cancer, and about 65% of the roughly 30 reported a prior smoking history. Progression-free survival longer than 6 months counted as durable clinical benefit, and TCR features were additionally tested against both progression-free and overall survival. Overall study results and their limits: Improved progression-free and overall survival was associated with having pretreatment peripheral blood TCR clonality below the median. Among patients with durable benefit, tumor-associated TCR clones showed greater expansion in peripheral blood 3 weeks after treatment started (n ≈ 22, p = 0.022). Small sample size (n of about 30) and many exploratory analyses mean the results are intended to be hypothesis-generating.

The junction shows trimming of 3 bases on V and 2 bases on J, plus 2 bases between the germline ends. The germline V gene gives CDR1 as SGHRS and CDR2 as YFSETQ. The CDR3 has 11 amino acids, counting the end cysteine and phenylalanine. CDR3 DNA is the only sequence kept; it has 33 bases, read in frame from the first base. The cohort comprised 30 or so patients with locally advanced or metastatic urothelial carcinoma treated at Memorial Sloan Kettering on a trial protocol. Peripheral blood mononuclear cells were collected pretreatment and during treatment, with between 1 and 8 total time points per patient. The Qiagen DNeasy Blood extraction kit was used to purify genomic DNA from total PBMCs and tumor samples. PBMCs were collected pretreatment and during treatment and were isolated and stored as previously described. This clone was observed once. There is no known antigen for this receptor. One base away there is no much larger clone; base qualities are not given. The same CDR3 also results from other DNA sequences found in this sample.

Synthetic TCR analog templates were spiked into each PCR to estimate absolute template abundance from read counts. Using the immunoSEQ assay, TCRbeta CDR3 regions were amplified from genomic DNA with bias-controlled V and J gene primers. Rearranged TCRbeta segments were sequenced at approximately 20X coverage. Regarding the original processing steps: Clustering was used to correct sequencing errors, and CDR3s were annotated against IMGT to assign V, D and J genes. Downstream analyses used only productive TCRbeta rearrangements and left out out-of-frame or stop-codon sequences. Clonality was computed as one minus Shannon entropy normalized by the log of the number of unique productive sequences. Fisher's exact test with Benjamini-Hochberg correction, at a threshold of adjusted p below 0.01, was used to find clones that differed between time points or between blood and tumor. TCRdb holds this immuneACCESS table with in-frame rearrangements only. Some clones are missing; in checked studies, unresolved V genes explain under half, and the rest has no known cause. The V and J calls and clone size are taken from that table; D and trimming were inferred from the DNA. The sample contains 85,000 to 90,000 clones, 90% of them found a single time. Of the sample, over 8.5% falls within the top ten clones.

This TCR derives from a man between 60 and 75 years old with urothelial cancer. The chain is assembled from TRBV5-1 and TRBJ2-5, with the D gene not clear enough to name. The source material was PBMCs, sampled around atezolizumab (anti-PD-L1) treatment. The CDR3 protein sequence reads: CASSSQETQYF. The DNA reads as follows: TGCGCCAGCAGCTCACAAGAGACCCAGTACTTC.